This TCR beta chain was recovered during a study of shared T cell receptors in the human thymus. Using immunoSEQ multiplex PCR, the repertoire was profiled, and TCRdb retains in-frame clones only, with some absent. The table has 720,000 or so clones, 80% to 90% seen once. With 2 bases removed from V and 6 bases from J, the gap between germline ends came to 13 bases. The CDR3 is 14 residues long. Germline V gene lookup returns CDR1 LGHNA and CDR2 YNFKEQ. This sample also belongs to another study, concerning human thymus T cells.

Sequenced: thymocytes. The TCR was taken from a girl under three years old with a congenital heart defect. The gene calls are TRBV4-2 and TRBJ1-1, with D possibly matching TRBD1 (5 bases). The CDR3 coding sequence is TGTGCCAGCAGCCAAAGTGGGGCGGCCCCTGAAGCTTTCTTT. Translation: CASSQSGAAPEAFF.